The present TCR beta chain was sequenced within a study of shared clonotypes between healthy human individuals. About the research overall: Plates per donor: three CD4 naive, three CD4 memory, two CD8 naive, one CD8 memory.

The data were produced by immunoSEQ multiplex PCR, yet TCRdb's version contains in-frame clones alone and is incomplete. The table includes some 630,000 clones, 95% to 96% detected once. Of note for this clone: The antigen remains unidentified.

CD45RO-negative CD8 cells positively selected for CCR7 made up the naive population, which excluded terminally differentiated effector memory CD45RA+ cells. The V end was cut by 0 bases, the J end by 2 bases, with 12 bases between. The CDR3 has 16 amino acids. Notes on the study in general: Generally, estimated richness proved larger in naive subsets than it did in memory subsets. Measured sharing among donors was expected to vary with sequencing depth.

The V gene is TRBV5-7, the J gene TRBJ1-3; D uncertain. TRBV5-7 carries the ORF label, with uncertain function. This receptor was obtained from a woman in her 30s in good health. Material: naive CD8+ T cells sorted from blood. In nucleotides, the CDR3 is TGTGCCAGCAGCTTGGGTGCATCTTTTACTGGAAACACCATATATTTT. Translation: CASSLGASFTGNTIYF.